This T cell receptor (beta chain) was captured by sequencing in a study of cytomegalovirus exposure and HLA in healthy donors. V was clipped by 1 base and J by 2 bases, with 12 bases between them. Germline-derived CDR1 and CDR2 are SEHNR and FQNEAQ (reference sequence). This CDR3 comprises 15 residues. The PCR contained 60 Vbeta and 13 Jbeta primers. TCRdb's table, derived via immunoSEQ multiplex PCR, lists solely in-frame clones and lacks some. The data contain roughly 110,000 clones, less than 80% of them singletons. The chain uses TRBV7-9 and TRBJ2-7; possible D gene TRBD1, 6 bases. The TCR comes from a woman aged 30 to 39 in good health and CMV-seronegative. The sample taken for sequencing was PBMCs. The CDR3 reads CASSLGQGLPYEQYF. In DNA form, the CDR3 reads TGTGCCAGCAGCTTAGGGCAGGGGCTGCCCTACGAGCAGTACTTC.